The T cell receptor (beta chain) under discussion was sequenced for a study of blood T cell repertoires in COVID-19. Study summary: Nucleic acid was either cDNA or gDNA, and it came from T cells, B-cell-depleted T cells, or PBMCs.

The CDR3 contains 14 residues. Per the germline V gene, CDR1 is SGHTA and CDR2 is FQGNSA. The ends lost 5 bases at V and 4 bases at J; junction bases unmatched: 5. Sequenced by immunoSEQ multiplex PCR; TCRdb stores in-frame clones only, minus some. The repertoire has 180,000 or so clones, more than 80% of them found once; the top ten carry 11%. Specimen: peripheral blood. This TCR was sampled from a woman aged 40 to 55 with COVID-19, enrolled during active disease. The gene calls are TRBV7-2 and TRBJ1-5, with 7 bases fitting TRBD1. CDR3 nucleotides: TGTGCCAGCAGCCCGGGACAGCCTAATCAGCCCCAGCATTTT. This codes for CASSPGQPNQPQHF.